This note documents a single T cell receptor beta chain sequence. Other DNA sequences of this sample code for an identical CDR3. Memory CD4+ cells were the fraction left after CD45RA+ naive selection. The authors distributed each subset's genomic DNA evenly over several immunoSEQ plates. Repertoires were generated with immunoSEQ multiplex PCR, while TCRdb's copy carries only in-frame clones and drops some. The sample lists approximately 980,000 clones, 76% occurring once. This record belongs to a study of shared clonotypes between healthy human individuals. V dropped 0 bases and J dropped 6 bases, with 12 bases sitting between them. Germline assignment: CDR1 WNHNN and CDR2 SYGVQD (reference sequence). The CDR3 totals 14 residues.

The chain carries TRBV10-1 and TRBJ2-7; the D gene could be TRBD1 or TRBD2 (6 bases each). The clonotype originates from a man younger than 35 in good health. The sequencing input was memory CD4+ T cells sorted from blood. Subset described: CD45RA-negative fraction. The CDR3 coding sequence is TGCGCCAGCAGTGAGTCGGGCAGGGGAGGCGAGCAGTACTTC. Translated: CASSESGRGGEQYF.